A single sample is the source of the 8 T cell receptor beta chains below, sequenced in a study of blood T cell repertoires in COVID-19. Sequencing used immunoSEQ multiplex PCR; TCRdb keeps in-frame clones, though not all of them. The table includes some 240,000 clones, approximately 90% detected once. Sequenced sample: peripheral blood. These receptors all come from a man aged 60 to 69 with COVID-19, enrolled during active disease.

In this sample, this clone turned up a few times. CDR3 coding DNA: TGTGCCTGGAGTGGGGGACAGGGCGGTTCACCCCTCCACTTT. The encoded protein is CAWSGGQGGSPLHF. This sequence joins TRBV30 and TRBJ1-6, with 9 positions matching TRBD1. The V segment lost 1 base and the J segment 9 bases; nucleotides outside the gene matches: 4. From germline, CDR1 is GTSNPN and CDR2 SVGIG (reference sequence). The CDR3 extends over 14 amino acids.

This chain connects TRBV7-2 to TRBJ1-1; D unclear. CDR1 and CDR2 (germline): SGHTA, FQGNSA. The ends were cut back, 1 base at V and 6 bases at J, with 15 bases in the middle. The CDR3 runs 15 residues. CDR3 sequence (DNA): TGTGCCAGCAGCTTAGGGGCTACTTCTGGCTCTGAAGCTTTCTTT. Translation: CASSLGATSGSEAFF.

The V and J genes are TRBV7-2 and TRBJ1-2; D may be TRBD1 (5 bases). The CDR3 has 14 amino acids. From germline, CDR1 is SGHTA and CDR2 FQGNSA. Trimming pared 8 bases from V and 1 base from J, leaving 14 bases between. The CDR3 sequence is CASRQGLVNYGYTF. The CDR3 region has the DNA TGTGCCAGCCGGCAGGGCCTAGTTAACTATGGCTACACCTTC.

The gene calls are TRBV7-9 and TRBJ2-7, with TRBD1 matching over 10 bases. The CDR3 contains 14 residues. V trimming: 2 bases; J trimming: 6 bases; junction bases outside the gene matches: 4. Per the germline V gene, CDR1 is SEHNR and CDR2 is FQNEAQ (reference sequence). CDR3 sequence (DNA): TGTGCCAGCAGCTTACCGGGACAGGGGACCGAGCAGTACTTC. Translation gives CASSLPGQGTEQYF.

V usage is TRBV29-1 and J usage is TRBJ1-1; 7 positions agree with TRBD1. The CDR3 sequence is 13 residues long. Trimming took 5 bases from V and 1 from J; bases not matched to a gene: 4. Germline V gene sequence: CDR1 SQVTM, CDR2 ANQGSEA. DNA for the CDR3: TGCAGCGTTCGCCAGGGGGGGAACACTGAAGCTTTCTTT. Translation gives CSVRQGGNTEAFF.

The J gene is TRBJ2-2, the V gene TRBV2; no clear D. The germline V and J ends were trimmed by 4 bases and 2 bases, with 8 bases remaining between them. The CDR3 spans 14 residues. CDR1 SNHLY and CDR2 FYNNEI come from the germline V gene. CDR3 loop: CASSAQVNTGELFF. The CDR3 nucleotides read TGTGCCAGCAGTGCGCAGGTTAACACCGGGGAGCTGTTTTTT.

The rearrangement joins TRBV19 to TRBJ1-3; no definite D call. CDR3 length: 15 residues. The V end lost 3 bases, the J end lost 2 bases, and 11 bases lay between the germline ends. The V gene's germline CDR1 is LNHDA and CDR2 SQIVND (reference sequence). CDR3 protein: CASSMSGVAGNTIYF. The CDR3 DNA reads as TGTGCCAGTAGTATGTCCGGGGTTGCTGGAAACACCATATATTTT.

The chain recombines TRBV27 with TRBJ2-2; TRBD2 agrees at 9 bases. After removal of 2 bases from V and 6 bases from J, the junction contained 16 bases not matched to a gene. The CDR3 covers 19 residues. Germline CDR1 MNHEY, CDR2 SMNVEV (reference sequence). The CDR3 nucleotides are TGTGCCAGCAGTTTACGTCCGACCTTAGCGGGAGATTTGGCCGGGGAGCTGTTTTTT. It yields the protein CASSLRPTLAGDLAGELFF.